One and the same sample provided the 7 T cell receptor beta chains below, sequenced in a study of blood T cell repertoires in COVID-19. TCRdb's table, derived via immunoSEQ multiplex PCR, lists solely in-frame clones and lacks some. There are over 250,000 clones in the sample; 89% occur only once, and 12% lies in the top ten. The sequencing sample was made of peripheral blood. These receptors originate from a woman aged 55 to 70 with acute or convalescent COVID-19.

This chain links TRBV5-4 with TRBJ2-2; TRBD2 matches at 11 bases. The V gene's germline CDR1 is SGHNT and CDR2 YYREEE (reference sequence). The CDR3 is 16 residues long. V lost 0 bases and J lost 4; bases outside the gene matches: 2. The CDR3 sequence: CASSLALAGATGELFF. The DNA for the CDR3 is TGTGCCAGCAGCTTGGCACTAGCGGGAGCCACCGGGGAGCTGTTTTTT.

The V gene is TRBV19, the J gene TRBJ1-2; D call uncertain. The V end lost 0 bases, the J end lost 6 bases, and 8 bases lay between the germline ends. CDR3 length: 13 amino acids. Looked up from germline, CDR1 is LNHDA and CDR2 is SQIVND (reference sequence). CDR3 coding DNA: TGTGCCAGTAGTATAGAGGGCTTGAATGGCTACACCTTC. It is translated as CASSIEGLNGYTF.

CDR3 region: CASSSVQHNEQFF. The CDR3 DNA reads as TGTGCCAGCAGCTCCGTACAGCACAATGAGCAGTTCTTC. The chain recombines TRBV5-5 with TRBJ2-1, with D uncertain. CDR1 is SGHKS and CDR2 is YYEKEE in the germline V gene (reference sequence). The CDR3 length is 13 residues. Trimming took off 3 bases at V and 5 bases at J, with 9 bases between the two ends.

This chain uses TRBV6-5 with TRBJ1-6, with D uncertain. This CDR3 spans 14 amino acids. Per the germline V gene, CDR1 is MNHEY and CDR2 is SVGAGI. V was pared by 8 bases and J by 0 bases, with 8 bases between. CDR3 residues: CASGRSSYNSPLHF. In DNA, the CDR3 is TGTGCCAGCGGGAGGAGCTCCTATAATTCACCCCTCCACTTT.

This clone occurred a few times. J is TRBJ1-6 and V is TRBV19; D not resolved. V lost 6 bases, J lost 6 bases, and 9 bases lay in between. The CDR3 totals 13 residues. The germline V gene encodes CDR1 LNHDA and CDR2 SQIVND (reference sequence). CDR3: CASSEVFNSPLHF. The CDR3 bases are TGTGCCAGTAGCGAGGTTTTTAATTCACCCCTCCACTTT. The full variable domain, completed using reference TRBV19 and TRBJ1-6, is DGGITQSPKYLFRKEGQNVTLSCEQNLNHDAMYWYRQDPGQGLRLIYYSQIVNDFQKGDIAEGYSVSREKKESFPLTVTSAQKNPTAFYLCASSEVFNSPLHFGNGTRLTVT.

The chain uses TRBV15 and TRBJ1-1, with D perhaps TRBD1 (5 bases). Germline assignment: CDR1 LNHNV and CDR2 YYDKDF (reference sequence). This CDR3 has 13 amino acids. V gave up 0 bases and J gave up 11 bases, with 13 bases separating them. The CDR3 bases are TGTGCCACCAGCAGAGATCGGGGAGGGGTGGCTTTCTTT. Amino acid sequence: CATSRDRGGVAFF.

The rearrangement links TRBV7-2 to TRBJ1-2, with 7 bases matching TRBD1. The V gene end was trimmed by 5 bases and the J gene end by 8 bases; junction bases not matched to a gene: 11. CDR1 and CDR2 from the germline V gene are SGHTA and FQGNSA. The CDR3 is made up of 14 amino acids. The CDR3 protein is CASSPGQPAEGYTF. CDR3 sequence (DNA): TGTGCCAGCAGCCCGGGACAGCCAGCAGAAGGCTACACCTTC.